This T cell receptor (beta chain) was retrieved from a study of T cell responses to AZD1222 COVID-19 vaccine. TCRdb keeps only in-frame clones here, not all; method: immunoSEQ multiplex PCR. The sample contains 100,000 to 130,000 clones, under 95% of which appear only once. V was shortened by 4 bases and J by 10 bases, with 18 bases between the two germline ends. CDR3 length: 15 residues. The germline gives CDR1 SGHDT, CDR2 YYEEEE. This specimen was peripheral blood, taken on day 0 of AZD1222 vaccination. This receptor was obtained from an adult in good health. V is TRBV5-6 and J is TRBJ1-6; weak D call: TRBD1 (5 bases). CDR3 loop: CASSPQAGGLSPLHF. CDR3 DNA: TGTGCCAGCAGCCCCCAGGCTGGGGGGTTGTCACCCCTCCACTTT.